This note documents a single T cell receptor (beta chain) sequence. Method: immunoSEQ multiplex PCR; TCRdb's copy keeps in-frame clones and lacks some. The sample has approximately 130,000 clones, roughly 86% seen once. The data were obtained in a study of blood T cell repertoires in COVID-19. The germline gives CDR1 MGHRA, CDR2 YSYEKL. The CDR3 has 16 residues. V lost 0 bases, J lost 6 bases, and 7 bases stayed unmatched. Source material: peripheral blood. The chain joins TRBV4-1 to TRBJ2-7; 11 bases line up with TRBD2. This receptor was obtained from a human donor in a cohort sampled during active COVID-19. CDR3 DNA: TGCGCCAGCAGCCAAGAAAGGGCTAGCGGGGGGTCCGAGCAGTACTTC. Translating gives CASSQERASGGSEQYF.